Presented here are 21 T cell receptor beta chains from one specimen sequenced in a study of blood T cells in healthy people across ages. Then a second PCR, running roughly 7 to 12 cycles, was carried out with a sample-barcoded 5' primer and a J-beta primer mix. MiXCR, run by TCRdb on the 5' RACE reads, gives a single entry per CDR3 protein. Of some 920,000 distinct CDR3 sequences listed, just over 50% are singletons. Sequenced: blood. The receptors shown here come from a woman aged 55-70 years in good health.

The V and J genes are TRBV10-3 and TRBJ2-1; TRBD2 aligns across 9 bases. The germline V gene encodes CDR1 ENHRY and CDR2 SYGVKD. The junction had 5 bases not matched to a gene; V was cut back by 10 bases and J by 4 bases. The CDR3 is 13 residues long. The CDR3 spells CATATSGYNEQFF. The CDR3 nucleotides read TGTGCCACTGCGACTAGCGGTTACAATGAGCAGTTCTTC.

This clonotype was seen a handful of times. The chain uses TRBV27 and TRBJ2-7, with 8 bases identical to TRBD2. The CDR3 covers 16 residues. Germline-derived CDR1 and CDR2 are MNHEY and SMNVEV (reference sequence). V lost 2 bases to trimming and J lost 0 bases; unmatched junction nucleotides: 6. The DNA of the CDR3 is TGTGCCAGCAGTTTACGAGCGGGAGCCTTCTCCTACGAGCAGTACTTC. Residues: CASSLRAGAFSYEQYF.

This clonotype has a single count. The CDR3 nucleotides are TGTGCCAGCAAGGTATCCCCCGACAGGGTGGGGGATATGAACACTGAAGCTTTCTTT. Its protein product is CASKVSPDRVGDMNTEAFF. The gene calls are TRBV27 and TRBJ1-1, with TRBD1 identical over 7 bases. The germline CDR1 and CDR2 sequences are MNHEY and SMNVEV (reference sequence). Trimming at V came to 7 bases and at J to 0 bases, leaving 20 bases not matched to a gene. CDR3 length: 19 amino acids.

The CDR3 DNA reads TGCGCCAGCAGCTTCGGACTAGCGGGAGGCCCCAGATGGAATGAGCAGTTCTTC. Its protein is CASSFGLAGGPRWNEQFF. This chain uses TRBV5-1 with TRBJ2-1; 14 nucleotides align to TRBD2. Germline V gene sequence: CDR1 SGHRS, CDR2 YFSETQ. V was clipped by 2 bases and J by 7 bases; unmatched bases: 11. This CDR3 comprises 18 residues.

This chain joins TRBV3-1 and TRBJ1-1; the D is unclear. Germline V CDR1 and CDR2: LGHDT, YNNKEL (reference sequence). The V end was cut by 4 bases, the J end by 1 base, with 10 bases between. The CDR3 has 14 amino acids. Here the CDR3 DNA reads TGTGCCAGCAGCCGGGCAGCCTCGAACACTGAAGCTTTCTTT. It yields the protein CASSRAASNTEAFF.

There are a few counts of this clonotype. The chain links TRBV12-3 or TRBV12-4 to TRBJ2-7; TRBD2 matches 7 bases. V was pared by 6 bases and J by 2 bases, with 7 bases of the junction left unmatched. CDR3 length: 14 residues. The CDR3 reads CASSGLERPYEQYF. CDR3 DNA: TGTGCCAGCAGCGGACTAGAGCGGCCCTACGAGCAGTACTTC.

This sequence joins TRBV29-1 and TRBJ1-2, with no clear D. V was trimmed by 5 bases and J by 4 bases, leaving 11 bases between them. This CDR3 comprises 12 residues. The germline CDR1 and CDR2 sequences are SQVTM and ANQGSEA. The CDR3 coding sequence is TGCAGCGTTCAACAGTTCCCCTATGGCTACACCTTC. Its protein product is CSVQQFPYGYTF. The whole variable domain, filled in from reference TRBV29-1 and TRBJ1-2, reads SAVISQKPSRDICQRGTSLTIQCQVDSQVTMMFWYRQQPGQSLTLIATANQGSEATYESGFVIDKFPISRPNLTFSTLTVSNMSPEDSSIYLCSVQQFPYGYTFGSGTRLTVV.

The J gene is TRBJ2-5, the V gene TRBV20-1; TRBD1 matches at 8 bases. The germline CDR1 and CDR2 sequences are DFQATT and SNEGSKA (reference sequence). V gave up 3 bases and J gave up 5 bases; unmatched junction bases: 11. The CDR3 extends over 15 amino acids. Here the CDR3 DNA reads TGCAGTGCTAGTTCCGGACAGGGACGATTGGAGACCCAGTACTTC. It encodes CSASSGQGRLETQYF.

The CDR3 nucleotides are TGTGCCAGCAGCTTAGGACCTTCTCCATACGAGCAGTACTTC. Protein product: CASSLGPSPYEQYF. The chain has TRBV7-2 and TRBJ2-7, with D unresolved. Trimming removed 1 base from V and 4 bases from J, with 11 bases in between. This CDR3 is 14 amino acids long. Germline-derived CDR1 and CDR2 are SGHTA and FQGNSA.

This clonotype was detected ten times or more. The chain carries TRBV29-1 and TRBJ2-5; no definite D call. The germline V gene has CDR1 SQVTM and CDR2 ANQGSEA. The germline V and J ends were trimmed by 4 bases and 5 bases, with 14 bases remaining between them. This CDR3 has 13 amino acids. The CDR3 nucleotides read TGCAGCGTTGTGGGCAGGACGGAGGAGACCCAGTACTTC. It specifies CSVVGRTEETQYF.

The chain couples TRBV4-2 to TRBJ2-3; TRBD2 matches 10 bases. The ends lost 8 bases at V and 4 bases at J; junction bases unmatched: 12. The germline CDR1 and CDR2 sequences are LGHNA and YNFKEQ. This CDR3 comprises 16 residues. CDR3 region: CASGPLAGGVADTQYF. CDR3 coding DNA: TGTGCCAGCGGACCCTTAGCGGGAGGTGTCGCAGATACGCAGTATTTT.

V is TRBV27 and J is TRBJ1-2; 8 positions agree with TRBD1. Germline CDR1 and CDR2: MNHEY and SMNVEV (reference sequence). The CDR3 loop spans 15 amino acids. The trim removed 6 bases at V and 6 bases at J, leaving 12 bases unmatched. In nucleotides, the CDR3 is TGTGCCAGCAGCCCCCGGCCGACAGGGGAGGATGGCTACACCTTC. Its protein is CASSPRPTGEDGYTF.

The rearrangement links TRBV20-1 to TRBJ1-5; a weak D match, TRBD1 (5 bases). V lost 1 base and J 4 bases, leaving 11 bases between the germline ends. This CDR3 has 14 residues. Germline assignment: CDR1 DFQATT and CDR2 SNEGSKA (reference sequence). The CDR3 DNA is TGCAGTGCTAGAGTTGGGGGGGTGAATCAGCCCCAGCATTTT. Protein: CSARVGGVNQPQHF.

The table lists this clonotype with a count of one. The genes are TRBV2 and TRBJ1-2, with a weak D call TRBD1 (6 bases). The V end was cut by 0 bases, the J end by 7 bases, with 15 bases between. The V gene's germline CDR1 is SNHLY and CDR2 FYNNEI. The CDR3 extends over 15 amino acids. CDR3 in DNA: TGTGCCAGCAGTGAAGCGGGCAGGGGAGCACGTGGCTACACCTTC. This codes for CASSEAGRGARGYTF.

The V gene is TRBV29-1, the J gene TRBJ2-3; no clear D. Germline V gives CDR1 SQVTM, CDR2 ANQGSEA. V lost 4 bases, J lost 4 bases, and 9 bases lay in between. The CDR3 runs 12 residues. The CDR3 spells CSVAEQSDTQYF. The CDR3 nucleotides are TGCAGCGTTGCGGAGCAATCAGATACGCAGTATTTT.

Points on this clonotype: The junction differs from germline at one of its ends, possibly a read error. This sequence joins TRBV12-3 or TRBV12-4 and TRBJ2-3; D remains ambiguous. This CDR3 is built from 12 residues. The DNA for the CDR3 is TGTGCCAGCAGGGGCCGAACAGATGCGCAGTATTTT. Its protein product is CASRGRTDAQYF.

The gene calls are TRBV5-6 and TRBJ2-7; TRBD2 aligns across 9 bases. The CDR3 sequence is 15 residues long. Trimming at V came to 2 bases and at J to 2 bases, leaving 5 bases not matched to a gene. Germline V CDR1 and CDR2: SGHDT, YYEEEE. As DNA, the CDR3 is TGTGCCAGCAGCTTTGGGACTAGCCCCACCTACGAGCAGTACTTC. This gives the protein CASSFGTSPTYEQYF.

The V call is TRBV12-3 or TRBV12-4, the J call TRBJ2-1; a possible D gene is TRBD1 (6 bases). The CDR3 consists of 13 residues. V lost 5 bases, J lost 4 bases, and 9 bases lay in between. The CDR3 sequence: CASSGQTYNEQFF. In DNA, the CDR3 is TGTGCCAGCAGTGGACAGACTTACAATGAGCAGTTCTTC.

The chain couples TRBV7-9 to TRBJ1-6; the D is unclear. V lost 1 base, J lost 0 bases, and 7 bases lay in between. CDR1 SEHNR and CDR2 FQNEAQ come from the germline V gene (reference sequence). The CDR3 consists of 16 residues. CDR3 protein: CASSLGWGSYNSPLHF. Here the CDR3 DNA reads TGTGCCAGCAGCTTAGGATGGGGCTCCTATAATTCACCCCTCCACTTT.

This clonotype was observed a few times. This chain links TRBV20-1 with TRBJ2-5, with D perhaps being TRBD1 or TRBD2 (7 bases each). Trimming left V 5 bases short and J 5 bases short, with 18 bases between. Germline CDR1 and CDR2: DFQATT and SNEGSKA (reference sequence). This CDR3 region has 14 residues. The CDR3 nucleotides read TGCAGTGCTCCGGATAGACAGGGAGGGGAGACCCAGTACTTC. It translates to CSAPDRQGGETQYF.

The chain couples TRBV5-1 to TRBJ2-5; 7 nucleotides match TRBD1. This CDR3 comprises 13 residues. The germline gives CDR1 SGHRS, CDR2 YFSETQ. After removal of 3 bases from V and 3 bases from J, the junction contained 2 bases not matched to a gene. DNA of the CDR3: TGCGCCAGCAGCTCGGACAGGAAAGAGACCCAGTACTTC. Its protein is CASSSDRKETQYF.